This T cell receptor beta chain was recorded in a study of CD8+ T cells in alopecia areata (dated by TCRdb to 2017 to 2018). Background for the entire study: The treated patients, all with moderate-to-severe alopecia areata, were enrolled in an open-label pilot trial of oral tofacitinib given at 5 to 10 mg twice daily. Patients on tofacitinib were biopsied at baseline and after 4 and 24 weeks of treatment, and several of the patients also had a later scalp biopsy. On the human side, TCRbeta sequencing was run on scalp tissue and on sorted CD4+ and CD8+ peripheral blood T cells from healthy controls and from alopecia areata patients with either patchy or totalis/universalis disease. High-throughput TCRbeta sequencing was used to examine T cell clonal expansion in alopecia areata in both the C3H/HeJ mouse model and human patients. Scalp clonality was compared among normal scalp (n=4), patchy alopecia areata scalp (n=8), and alopecia totalis/universalis scalp (n=8). immunoSEQ multiplex PCR using 35 Vbeta forward primers and 13 Jbeta reverse primers was used to amplify TCRbeta CDR3 regions. Patients received tofacitinib for 6 to 18 months and were then followed off drug for 6 months to check for delayed response and recurrence. RNA was obtained with the PAXgene miRNA kit for fixed scalp, the miRNeasy kit for PBMCs, and the RNeasy kit for mouse skin. Here is what the overall study found, with its caveats: Shared TCR sequences between patients were less evident than in mice, which may be partly attributable to HLA diversity in the patient population. Lesional scalp, especially in alopecia totalis/universalis, showed higher clonality and more expanded CD8+ clones than normal scalp, suggesting antigenic drive. Scalp TCR repertoire analysis is complicated because resident alphabeta T cells in normal human skin are also sequenced, whereas mouse skin is dominated by gammadelta T cells.

In light of the paper, this sample's time point label describes: baseline before oral tofacitinib. Lesional scalp punch biopsies and peripheral blood were obtained from alopecia areata patients. PBMCs were isolated by density centrifugation and stained for CD3, CD4 and CD8, and CD4+ and CD8+ T cells were sorted on a FACSAria. The method was the immunoSEQ multiplex PCR assay. RNA was extracted from all samples and reverse transcribed into cDNA, which served as template for TCR sequencing. SuperScript III was used for first-strand cDNA synthesis, primed with a 2:1 mix of oligo-dT and random hexamers. A synthetic immune receptor repertoire was used to assess amplification bias, and residual bias was removed computationally. Per the original workflow: Raw reads were preprocessed for error removal, and CDR3 was defined according to IMGT conventions as running from the conserved cysteine to phenylalanine. Clonality was calculated as 1 minus Shannon entropy normalized by log2 of the number of productive unique TCRs. Whether each scalp clone was CD4 or CD8 was inferred by checking scalp TCRbeta sequences against the CD4 and CD8 repertoires from sorted blood. In TCRdb, the immuneACCESS table is reduced to in-frame sequences with V and J assigned. These tables do not hold every clone; where another copy was compared, an unresolved V gene accounts for under half, and the others remain unexplained. V, J and clone size are those of that table, while D and trimming were read from the DNA. Across this sample there are about 140,000 clones, with 45% to 60% seen only once. Of the sample, approximately 1% is held by the ten largest clones.

This clone showed up just a few times. The antigen it binds to is not known. No base-level quality is on record; no much larger clone is a single base apart. V was cut back by 6 bases and J by 3 bases, leaving a gap of 15 bases between them. The germline V gene supplies CDR1 SQVTM and CDR2 ANQGSEA. Spanning cysteine to phenylalanine, the CDR3 consists of 13 amino acids. Only the CDR3 part of the read is kept: 39 bases, read in frame from the first base. The specimen comprised CD4+ T cells sorted from blood, sampled at week 0. The sequence was collected from a human donor with alopecia areata. The sequence joins TRBV29-1 to TRBJ2-7; the D call could be TRBD1 or TRBD2, with each sharing 5 bases. At the DNA level, the sequence is TGCAGCGTCGCCATCCGGGACGGCTACGAGCAGTACTTC. This gives the protein CSVAIRDGYEQYF.